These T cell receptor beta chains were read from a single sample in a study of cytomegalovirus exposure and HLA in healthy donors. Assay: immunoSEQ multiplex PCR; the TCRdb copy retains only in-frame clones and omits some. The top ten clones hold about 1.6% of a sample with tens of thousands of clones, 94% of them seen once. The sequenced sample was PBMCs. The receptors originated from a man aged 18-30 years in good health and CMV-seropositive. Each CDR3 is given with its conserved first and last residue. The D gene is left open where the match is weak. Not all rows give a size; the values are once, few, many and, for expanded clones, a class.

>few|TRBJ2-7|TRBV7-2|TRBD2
CASSPDGGYEQYF
TGTGCCAGCAGCCCGGACGGGGGGTACGAGCAGTACTTC
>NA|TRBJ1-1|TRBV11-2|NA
CASGNTGGGEAFF
TGTGCCAGCGGGAATACGGGGGGCGGTGAAGCTTTCTTT
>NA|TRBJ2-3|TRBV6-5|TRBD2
CASTASGLLYTQYF
TGTGCCAGCACGGCTAGCGGGCTCCTATATACGCAGTATTTT
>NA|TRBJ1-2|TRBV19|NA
CASSQGSGYTF
TGTGCCAGTAGCCAGGGGTCTGGCTACACCTTC
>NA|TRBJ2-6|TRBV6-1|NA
CASSGTNSGANVLTF
TGTGCCAGCAGTGGGACAAACTCTGGGGCCAACGTCCTGACTTTC
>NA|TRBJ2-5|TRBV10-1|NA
CASSDSGQETQYF
TGCGCCAGCAGTGATAGCGGACAAGAGACCCAGTACTTC
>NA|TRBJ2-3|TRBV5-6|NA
CASSLGSGSTDTQYF
TGTGCCAGCAGCTTGGGTAGCGGAAGCACAGATACGCAGTATTTT
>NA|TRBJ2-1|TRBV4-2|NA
CASSQDLVRTQQFF
TGTGCCAGCAGCCAAGATCTCGTCCGCACTCAGCAGTTCTTC
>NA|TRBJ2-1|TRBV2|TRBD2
CASSERTSGLAYNEQFF
TGTGCCAGCAGTGAAAGGACTAGCGGGCTAGCCTACAATGAGCAGTTCTTC
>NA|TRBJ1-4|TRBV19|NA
CASSSGQNEKLFF
TGTGCCAGTAGCTCCGGACAGAATGAAAAACTGTTTTTT
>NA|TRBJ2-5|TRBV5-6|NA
CASSLGRAKETQYF
TGTGCCAGCAGCTTGGGCAGGGCGAAGGAGACCCAGTACTTC
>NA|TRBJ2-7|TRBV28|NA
CASTSAGLNTYEQYF
TGTGCCAGCACCTCCGCGGGGTTGAATACCTACGAGCAGTACTTC
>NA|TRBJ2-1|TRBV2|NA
CASRETNLNNEQFF
TGTGCCAGCAGAGAGACTAACCTGAACAATGAGCAGTTCTTC
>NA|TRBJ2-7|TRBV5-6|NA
CASSLGARDEQYF
TGTGCCAGCAGCTTGGGAGCTCGGGACGAGCAGTACTTC
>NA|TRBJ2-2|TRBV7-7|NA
CASSLRTDTGELFF
TGTGCTAGCAGCTTGCGAACCGATACCGGGGAGCTGTTTTTT
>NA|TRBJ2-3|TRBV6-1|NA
CATRMGWKGADTQYF
TGTGCCACCCGAATGGGGTGGAAAGGGGCAGATACGCAGTATTTT
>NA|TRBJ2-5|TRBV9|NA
CASSSGLLETQYF
TGTGCCAGCAGCTCTGGACTCTTAGAGACCCAGTACTTC
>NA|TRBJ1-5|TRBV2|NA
CASSKDSYNQPQHF
TGTGCCAGCAGCAAGGACAGCTACAATCAGCCCCAGCATTTT
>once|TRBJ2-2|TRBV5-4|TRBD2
CASSWGLAGGGTGELFF
TGTGCCAGCAGCTGGGGACTAGCGGGAGGGGGCACCGGGGAGCTGTTTTTT